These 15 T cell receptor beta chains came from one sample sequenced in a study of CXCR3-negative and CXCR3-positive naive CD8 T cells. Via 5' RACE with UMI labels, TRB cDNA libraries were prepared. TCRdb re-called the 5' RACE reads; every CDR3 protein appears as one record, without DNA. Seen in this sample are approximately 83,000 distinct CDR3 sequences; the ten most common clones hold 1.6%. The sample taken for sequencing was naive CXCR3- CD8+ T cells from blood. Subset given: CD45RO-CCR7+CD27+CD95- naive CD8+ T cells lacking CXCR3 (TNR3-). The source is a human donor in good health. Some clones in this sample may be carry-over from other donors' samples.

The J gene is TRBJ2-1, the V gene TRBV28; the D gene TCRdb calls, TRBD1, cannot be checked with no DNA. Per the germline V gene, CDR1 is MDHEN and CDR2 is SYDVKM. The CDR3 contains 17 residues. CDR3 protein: CASSLLGRPSSYNEQFF.

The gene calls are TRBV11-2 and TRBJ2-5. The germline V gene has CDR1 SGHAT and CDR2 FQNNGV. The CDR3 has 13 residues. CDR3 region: CASSLDPEETQYF. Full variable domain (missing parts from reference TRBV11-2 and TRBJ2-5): EAGVAQSPRYKIIEKRQSVAFWCNPISGHATLYWYQQILGQGPKLLIQFQNNGVVDDSQLPKDRFSAERLKGVDSTLKIQPAKLEDSAVYLCASSLDPEETQYFGPGTRLLVL.

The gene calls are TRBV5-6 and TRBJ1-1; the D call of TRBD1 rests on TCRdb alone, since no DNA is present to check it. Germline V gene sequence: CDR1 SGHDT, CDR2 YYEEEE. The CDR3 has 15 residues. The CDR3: CASSPANDRVTEAFF.

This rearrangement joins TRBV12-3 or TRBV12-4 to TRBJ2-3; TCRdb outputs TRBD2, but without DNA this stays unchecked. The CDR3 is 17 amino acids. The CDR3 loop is CASSFGLAGESTDTQYF.

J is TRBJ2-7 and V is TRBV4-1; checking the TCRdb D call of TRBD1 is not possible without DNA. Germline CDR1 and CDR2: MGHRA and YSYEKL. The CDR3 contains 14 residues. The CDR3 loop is CASSHGQGAGEQYF.

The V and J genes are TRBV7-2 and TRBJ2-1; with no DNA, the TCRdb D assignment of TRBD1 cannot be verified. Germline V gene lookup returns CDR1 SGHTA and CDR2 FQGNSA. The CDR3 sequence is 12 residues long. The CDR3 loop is CASSQGVDEQFF.

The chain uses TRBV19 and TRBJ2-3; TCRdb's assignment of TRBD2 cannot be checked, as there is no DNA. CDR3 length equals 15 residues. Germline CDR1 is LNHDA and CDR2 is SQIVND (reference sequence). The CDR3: CASSIGGPITDTQYF.

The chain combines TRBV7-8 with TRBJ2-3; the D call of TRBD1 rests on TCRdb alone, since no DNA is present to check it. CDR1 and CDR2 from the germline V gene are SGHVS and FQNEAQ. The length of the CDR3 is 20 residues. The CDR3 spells CASSLPSTGDSPIETDTQYF.

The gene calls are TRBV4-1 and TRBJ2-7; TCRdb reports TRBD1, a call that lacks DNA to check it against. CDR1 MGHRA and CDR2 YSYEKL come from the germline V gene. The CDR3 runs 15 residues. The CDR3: CASSQDGTGSYEQYF.

The CDR3 loop reads CASSTGGLRNSPLHF. The rearrangement uses TRBV11-2 and TRBJ1-6; TCRdb's D gene call, TRBD1, goes unchecked for lack of DNA. Germline V lookup: CDR1 SGHAT, CDR2 FQNNGV. The CDR3 is 15 amino acids.

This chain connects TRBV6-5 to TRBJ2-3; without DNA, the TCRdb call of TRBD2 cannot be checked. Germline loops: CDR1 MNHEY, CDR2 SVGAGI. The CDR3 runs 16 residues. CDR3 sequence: CASSLRLETSTDTQYF.

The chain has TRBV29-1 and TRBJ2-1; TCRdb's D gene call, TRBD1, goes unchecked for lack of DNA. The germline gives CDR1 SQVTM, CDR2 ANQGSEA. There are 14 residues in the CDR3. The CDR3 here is CSVEGQGVYNEQFF.

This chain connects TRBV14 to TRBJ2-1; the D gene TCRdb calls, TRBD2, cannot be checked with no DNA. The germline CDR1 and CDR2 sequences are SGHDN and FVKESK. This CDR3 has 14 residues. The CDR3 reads CASSHKTTYNEQFF.

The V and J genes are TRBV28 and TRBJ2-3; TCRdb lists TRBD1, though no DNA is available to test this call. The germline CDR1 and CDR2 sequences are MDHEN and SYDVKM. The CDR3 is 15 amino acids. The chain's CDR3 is CASRNRDTSTDTQYF.

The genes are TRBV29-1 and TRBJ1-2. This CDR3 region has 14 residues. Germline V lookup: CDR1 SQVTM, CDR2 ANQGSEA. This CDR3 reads CSVDRVGFGDGYTF.